This T cell receptor (beta chain) was sequenced during a study of T cells in Graves' hyperthyroidism and ophthalmopathy. The CDR3 spans 14 residues. Germline V gives CDR1 MNHNS, CDR2 SASEGT. V gave up 5 bases and J gave up 10 bases, with 18 bases separating them. The study, taken as a whole, reports: Ophthalmopathy and stable hyperthyroidism were separated by a 13 V-J model.

A note on this clonotype: Its antigen is not identified.

Regions amplified from RNA transcripts were the TCR beta CDR3 regions. When the TCR CDR3 underwent first-round RT-PCR, the HTBI primer set was used. Each CDR3 protein is one row after TCRdb ran MiXCR on the multiplex PCR reads. The sample has over 200,000 distinct CDR3 sequences; over 15% are singletons. Sequencing was performed on blood. The chain combines TRBV6-1 with TRBJ2-1, with D maybe TRBD2 (6 bases). This TCR derives from a man aged 50-59 years with Graves' hyperthyroidism. As DNA, the CDR3 is TGTGCCAGCAGTTACGCGGGACGGGTTTTGGAGCAGTTCTTC. Its protein product is CASSYAGRVLEQFF.